This T cell receptor (beta chain) came from a study of preoperative IRX-2 immunotherapy in early breast cancer. The V gene lost 7 bases and the J gene lost 5 bases, with 15 bases spanning the gap. CDR1 MDHEN and CDR2 SYDVKM come from the germline V gene. This CDR3 is 13 amino acids long. This sample's treatment: preoperative locoregional IRX-2 cytokine immunotherapy. Samples came from a phase Ib trial of preoperative locoregional IRX-2 cytokine immunotherapy. Profiled with immunoSEQ multiplex PCR; TCRdb holds only in-frame clones, not every one. The table records approximately 26,000 clones, roughly 75% of them present only once.

The chain is built from TRBV28 and TRBJ2-7; TRBD2 might be the D (5 bases). The TCR originated in a human donor with breast cancer. This material consisted of lymph node tissue, taken after IRX-2 immunotherapy. In nucleotides, the CDR3 is TGTGCCAGCACCCAGAATTTCGGGAACGAGCAGTACTTC. Translation gives CASTQNFGNEQYF. Looking up the rest from reference TRBV28 and TRBJ2-7 gives the full variable domain: DVKVTQSSRYLVKRTGEKVFLECVQDMDHENMFWYRQDPGLGLRLIYFSYDVKMKEKGDIPEGYSVSREKKERFSLILESASTNQTSMYLCASTQNFGNEQYFGPGTRLTVT.